This TCR beta chain was sequenced during a study of OX40 agonist ivuxolimab in advanced cancers. Study information: Hepatocellular carcinoma, melanoma, renal cell or head and neck cancer was diagnosed in the dose-escalation patients.

Regarding this clone: Other DNA sequences in this specimen translate into the identical CDR3.

Germline values: CDR1 SGHTA, CDR2 FQGTGA. Trimming took 0 bases from V and 3 from J, leaving 5 bases between them. The CDR3 loop spans 13 amino acids. Sequencing was performed with immunoSEQ multiplex PCR; in TCRdb, only in-frame clones are kept and a portion is missing. The data contain approximately 99,000 clones, 91% of them singletons. This chain connects TRBV7-3 to TRBJ1-1; D is uncertain. The sequencing here drew on CD4+ or CD8+ T cells sorted from blood, taken in a trial of the OX40 agonist ivuxolimab. This clonotype was sampled from an adult with an advanced solid tumor such as melanoma, head and neck, liver or kidney cancer. This CDR3 is CASSLTGYTEAFF. CDR3 bases: TGTGCCAGCAGCTTAACAGGCTACACTGAAGCTTTCTTT.